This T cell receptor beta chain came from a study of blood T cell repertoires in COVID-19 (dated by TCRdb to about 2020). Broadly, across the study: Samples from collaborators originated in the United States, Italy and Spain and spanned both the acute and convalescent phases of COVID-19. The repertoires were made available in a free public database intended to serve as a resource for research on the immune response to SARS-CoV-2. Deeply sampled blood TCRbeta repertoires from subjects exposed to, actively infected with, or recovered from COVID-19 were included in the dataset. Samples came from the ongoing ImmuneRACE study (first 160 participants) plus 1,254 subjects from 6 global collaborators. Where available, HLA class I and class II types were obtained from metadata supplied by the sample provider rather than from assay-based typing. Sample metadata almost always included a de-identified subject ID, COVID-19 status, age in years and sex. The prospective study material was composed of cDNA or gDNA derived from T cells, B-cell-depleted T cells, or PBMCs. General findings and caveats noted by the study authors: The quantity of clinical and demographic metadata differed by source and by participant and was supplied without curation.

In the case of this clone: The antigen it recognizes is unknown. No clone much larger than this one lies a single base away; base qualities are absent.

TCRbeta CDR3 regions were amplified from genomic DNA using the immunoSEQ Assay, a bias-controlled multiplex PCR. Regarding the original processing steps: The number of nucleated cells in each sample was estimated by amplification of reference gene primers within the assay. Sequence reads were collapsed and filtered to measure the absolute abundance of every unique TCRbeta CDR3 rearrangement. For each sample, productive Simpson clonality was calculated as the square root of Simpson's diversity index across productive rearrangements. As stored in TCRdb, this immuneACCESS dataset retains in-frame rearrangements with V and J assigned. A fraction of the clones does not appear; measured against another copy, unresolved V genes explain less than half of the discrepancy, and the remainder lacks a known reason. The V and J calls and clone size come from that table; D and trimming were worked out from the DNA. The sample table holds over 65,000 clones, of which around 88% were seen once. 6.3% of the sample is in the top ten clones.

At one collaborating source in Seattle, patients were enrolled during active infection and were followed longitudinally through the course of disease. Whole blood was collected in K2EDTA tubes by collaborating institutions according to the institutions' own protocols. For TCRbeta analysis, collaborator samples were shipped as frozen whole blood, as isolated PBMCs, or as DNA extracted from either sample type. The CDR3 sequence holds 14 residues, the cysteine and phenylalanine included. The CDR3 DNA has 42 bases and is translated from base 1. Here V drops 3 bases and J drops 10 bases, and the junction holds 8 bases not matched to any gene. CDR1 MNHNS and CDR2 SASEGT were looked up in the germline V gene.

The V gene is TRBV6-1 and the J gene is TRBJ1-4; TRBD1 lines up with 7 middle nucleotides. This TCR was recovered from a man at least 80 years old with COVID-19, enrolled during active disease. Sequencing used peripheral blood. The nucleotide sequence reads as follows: TGTGCCAGCAGTGAGAGGGCAGGGGGTGGAAAACTGTTTTTT. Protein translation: CASSERAGGGKLFF.